Following are 15 T cell receptor beta chains from one sample sequenced in a study of human thymus T cells. Here immunoSEQ multiplex PCR was the method, and the copy in TCRdb shows in-frame clones only, minus some. The table includes some 120,000 clones, over 85% detected once. Corrective heart surgery yielded the resections from which the thymus tissue came. Source material: thymus tissue. These receptors came from a boy less than two years old with a congenital heart defect but otherwise immunologically healthy.

The chain recombines TRBV4-1 with TRBJ1-2; unclear D gene. V was cut by 1 base and J by 8 bases, with 11 bases left in between. Germline CDR1 MGHRA, CDR2 YSYEKL. This CDR3 is 13 amino acids long. The CDR3 DNA sequence: TGCGCCAGCAGCCAAGGTGGAGGGCGCGGCTACACCTTC. This gives the protein CASSQGGGRGYTF.

The chain links TRBV5-6 to TRBJ2-3; TRBD2 is a possible D gene (7 bases). The CDR3 has 15 amino acids. Trimming stripped 1 base from V and 2 bases from J, with 11 bases between. Germline CDR1 is SGHDT and CDR2 is YYEEEE. The CDR3 reads CASSLSAGATDTQYF. The CDR3 region has the DNA TGTGCCAGCAGCTTGTCCGCGGGGGCCACAGATACGCAGTATTTT.

The DNA for the CDR3 is TGCGCCAGCACAATGGACGGAGAGACTAACTATGGCTACACCTTC. Protein sequence: CASTMDGETNYGYTF. V gene TRBV5-1 combines with J gene TRBJ1-2; no definite D call. Germline V gene sequence: CDR1 SGHRS, CDR2 YFSETQ. This CDR3 contains 15 residues. Trimming took 6 bases from V and 0 from J, leaving 15 bases between them.

The gene calls are TRBV15 and TRBJ1-1; TRBD1 might be the D (5 bases). This CDR3 comprises 13 residues. Germline V gene sequence: CDR1 LNHNV, CDR2 YYDKDF (reference sequence). The ends were cut back, 1 base at V and 7 bases at J, with 10 bases in the middle. The CDR3 DNA sequence: TGTGCCACCAGCAGAGTGGGGCGCCGTGAAGCTTTCTTT. Protein: CATSRVGRREAFF.

This clone was found once. The chain is built from TRBV28 and TRBJ1-2; tentative D call: TRBD1 (5 bases). CDR1 MDHEN and CDR2 SYDVKM come from the germline V gene. The CDR3 length is 15 residues. With 6 bases removed from V and 4 bases from J, the gap between germline ends came to 18 bases. CDR3 region: CASSCAQGIPYGYTF. The CDR3 DNA follows: TGTGCCAGCAGCTGCGCCCAGGGAATCCCCTATGGCTACACCTTC.

The rearrangement joins TRBV21-1 to TRBJ1-3; TRBD1 was called by the table and not checked on the DNA. TRBV21-1 is termed a pseudogene. The CDR3 is made up of 16 amino acids. CDR3 DNA: TGTGCCAGCAGCAGGGCGAGAGAAAGCTCTGGAAACACCATATATTTT. Protein product: CASSRARESSGNTIYF.

This chain joins TRBV5-4 and TRBJ2-3; 7 positions match TRBD2. The CDR3 runs 14 residues. The junction had 5 bases not matched to a gene; V was cut back by 4 bases and J by 3 bases. Germline CDR1 SGHNT, CDR2 YYREEE (reference sequence). CDR3 bases: TGTGCCAGCAGCGGACTAGACGAAACAGATACGCAGTATTTT. It specifies CASSGLDETDTQYF.

The chain joins TRBV14 to TRBJ1-2, with D tentatively TRBD1 (6 bases). This CDR3 comprises 17 residues. Trimming removed 0 bases from V and 6 bases from J, with 20 bases in between. Germline-derived CDR1 and CDR2 are SGHDN and FVKESK. The CDR3 region has the DNA TGTGCCAGCAGCCAAGATAGGACAGAAACCAGCTGGAATGGCTACACCTTC. Amino acids: CASSQDRTETSWNGYTF.

This chain links TRBV6-1 with TRBJ2-5; 9 nucleotides align to TRBD2. The J segment lost 13 bases and the V segment lost 0 bases, leaving 9 bases of the junction unmatched. Germline CDR1 reads MNHNS; CDR2 reads SASEGT. The CDR3 contains 14 residues. The CDR3 DNA sequence: TGTGCCAGCAGTGAAGCGCTTCAGGGACTAGCTCGGTACTTC. This encodes CASSEALQGLARYF.

This sequence joins TRBV6-5 and TRBJ1-3; no definite D call. CDR3 length equals 13 residues. The germline V gene has CDR1 MNHEY and CDR2 SVGAGI. V lost 0 bases, J lost 4 bases, and 4 bases lay in between. This CDR3 reads CASSYSRGNTIYF. The CDR3 DNA is TGTGCCAGCAGTTACTCGCGGGGAAACACCATATATTTT.

This chain uses TRBV28 with TRBJ2-5; 9 nucleotides agree with TRBD1. The CDR3 covers 14 residues. Germline V gene sequence: CDR1 MDHEN, CDR2 SYDVKM. The J segment lost 4 bases and the V segment lost 6 bases, leaving 6 bases of the junction unmatched. The CDR3 DNA follows: TGTGCCAGCAGGCAACAGGGGGCGCGAGAGACCCAGTACTTC. Encoded protein: CASRQQGARETQYF.

CDR3 protein: CAWSVWDRIYEQYF. CDR3 DNA: TGTGCCTGGAGTGTTTGGGACAGGATCTACGAGCAGTACTTC. The chain uses TRBV30 and TRBJ2-7; 8 positions agree with TRBD1. The CDR3 has 14 residues. The germline V gene encodes CDR1 GTSNPN and CDR2 SVGIG (reference sequence). The J segment lost 3 bases and the V segment lost 0 bases, leaving 4 bases of the junction unmatched.

This chain links TRBV10-3 with TRBJ2-7, with 8 bases fitting TRBD1. Germline assignment: CDR1 ENHRY and CDR2 SYGVKD. V shed 4 bases and J 4 bases; nucleotides not matched to a gene: 6. This CDR3 region has 14 residues. CDR3 loop: CAISGDRFLYEQYF. DNA for the CDR3: TGTGCCATCAGTGGGGACAGGTTTTTGTACGAGCAGTACTTC.

This rearrangement joins TRBV5-8 to TRBJ2-7; D call uncertain. The germline gives CDR1 SGHTS, CDR2 YDEGEE. Trimming removed 1 base at V and 0 bases at J, with 11 bases between. The CDR3 sequence is 15 residues long. Here the CDR3 DNA reads TGTGCCAGCAGCTTGTTCGGGTTTCTCTCCTACGAGCAGTACTTC. Translation gives CASSLFGFLSYEQYF.

The chain carries TRBV12-5 and TRBJ2-2, with 8 positions matching TRBD2. Looked up from germline, CDR1 is LGHNT and CDR2 is FRNRAP. Trimming removed 1 base from V and 4 bases from J; junction bases left unmatched: 8. The length of the CDR3 is 17 residues. CDR3 loop: CASGLAGTRPSTGELFF. The CDR3 coding sequence is TGTGCTAGTGGTTTGGCCGGGACTAGGCCTAGCACCGGGGAGCTGTTTTTT.